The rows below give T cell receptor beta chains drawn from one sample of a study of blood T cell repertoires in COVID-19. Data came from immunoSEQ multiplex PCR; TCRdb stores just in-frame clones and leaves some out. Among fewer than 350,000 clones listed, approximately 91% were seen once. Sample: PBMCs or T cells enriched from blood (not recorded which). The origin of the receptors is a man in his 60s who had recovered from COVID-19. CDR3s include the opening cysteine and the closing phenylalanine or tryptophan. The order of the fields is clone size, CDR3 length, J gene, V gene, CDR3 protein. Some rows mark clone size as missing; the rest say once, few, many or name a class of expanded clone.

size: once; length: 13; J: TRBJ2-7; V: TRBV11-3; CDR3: CASSTGGVNEQYF
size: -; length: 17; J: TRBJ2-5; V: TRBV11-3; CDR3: CASSEGLAGGTLETQYF
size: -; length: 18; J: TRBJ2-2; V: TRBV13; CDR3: CASSGPGLAGGLTGELFF
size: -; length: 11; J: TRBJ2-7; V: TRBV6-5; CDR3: CASRSHYEQYF
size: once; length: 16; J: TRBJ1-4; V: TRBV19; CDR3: CASSDRGSATNEKLFF
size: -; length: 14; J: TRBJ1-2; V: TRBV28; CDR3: CASSLRQANYGYTF
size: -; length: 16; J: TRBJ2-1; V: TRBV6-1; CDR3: CASSGTLAGGYNEQFF
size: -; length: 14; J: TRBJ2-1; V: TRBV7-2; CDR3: CASSLAPGSAEQFF
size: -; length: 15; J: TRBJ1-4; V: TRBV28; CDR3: CASSSTGTGEQKLFF
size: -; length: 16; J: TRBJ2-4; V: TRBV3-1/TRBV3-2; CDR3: CASSQVPEEVGNIQYF
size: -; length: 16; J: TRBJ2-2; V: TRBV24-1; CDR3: CATKEAGGSNTGELFF
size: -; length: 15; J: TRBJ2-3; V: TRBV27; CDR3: CASRRTRFSTDTQYF
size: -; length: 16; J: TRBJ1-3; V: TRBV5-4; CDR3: CASSLATGPSGNTIYF
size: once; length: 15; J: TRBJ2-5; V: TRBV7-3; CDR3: CASSPLAGGPQTQYF
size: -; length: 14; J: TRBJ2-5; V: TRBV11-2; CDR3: CASSLVEGQETQYF
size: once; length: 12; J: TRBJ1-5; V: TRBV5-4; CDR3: CAYGPRGQPQHF
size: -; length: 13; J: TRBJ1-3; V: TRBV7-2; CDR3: CASSLVSLNTIYF
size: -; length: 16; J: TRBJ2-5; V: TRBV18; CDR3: CASSPPSTGFGETQYF
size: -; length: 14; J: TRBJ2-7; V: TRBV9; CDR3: CASSVGYWNYEQYF
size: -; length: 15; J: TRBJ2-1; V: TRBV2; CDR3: CASSANGLALSEQFF
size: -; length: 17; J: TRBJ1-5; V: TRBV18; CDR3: CASSPLGTGGSNQPQHF
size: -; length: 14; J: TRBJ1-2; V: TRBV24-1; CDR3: CATSEPRVSYGYTF
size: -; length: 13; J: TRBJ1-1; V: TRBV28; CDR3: CASTELVKTEAFF
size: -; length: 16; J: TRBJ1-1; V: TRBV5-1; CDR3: CASSPPGTGVDTEAFF
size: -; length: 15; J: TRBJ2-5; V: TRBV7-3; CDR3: CASSLIAGVYETQYF
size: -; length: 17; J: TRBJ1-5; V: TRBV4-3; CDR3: CASSQVLTGGIGQPQHF
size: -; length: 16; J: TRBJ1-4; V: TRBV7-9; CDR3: CASSLGATGGNEKLFF
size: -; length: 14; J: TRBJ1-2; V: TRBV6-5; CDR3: CASSRQGYHYGYTF
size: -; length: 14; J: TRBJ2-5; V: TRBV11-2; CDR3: CASRHPGQQETQYF
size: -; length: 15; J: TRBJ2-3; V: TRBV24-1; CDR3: CATSGVSGSTDTQYF
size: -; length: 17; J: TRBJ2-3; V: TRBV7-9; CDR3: CASSLISMRESTDTQYF
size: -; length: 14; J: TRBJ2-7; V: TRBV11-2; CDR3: CASSPRQGADEQYF
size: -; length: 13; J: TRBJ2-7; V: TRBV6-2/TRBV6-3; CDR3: CASSRDRDYEQYF
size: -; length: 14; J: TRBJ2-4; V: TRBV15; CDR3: CATSRESVLNIQYF
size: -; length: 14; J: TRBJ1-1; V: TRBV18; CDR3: CASSPRQGNTEAFF
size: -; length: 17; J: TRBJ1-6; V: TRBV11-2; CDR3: CASSLVPDRGLDSPLHF
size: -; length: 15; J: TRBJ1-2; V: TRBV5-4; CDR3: CASSFGQGINYGYTF
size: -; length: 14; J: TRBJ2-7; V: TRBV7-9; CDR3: CASSLGQGRGEQYF